Listed below are T cell receptor beta chains from one sample, sequenced in a study of cytomegalovirus exposure and HLA in healthy donors. Sequencing was performed with immunoSEQ multiplex PCR; in TCRdb, only in-frame clones are kept and a portion is missing. The record lists about 200,000 clones, of which the ten most abundant hold about 6%. Sequencing was done on a sample of PBMCs. Every receptor here comes from a man under 40 in good health and CMV-seronegative. Both conserved end residues are part of each CDR3. D genes are given only for firm matches.

V gene: TRBV11-2; D gene: NA; J gene: TRBJ2-3; CDR3 DNA: TGTGCCAGCAGCTTATCGACTGGCCGCACAGATACGCAGTATTTT; CDR3 protein: CASSLSTGRTDTQYF
V gene: TRBV9; D gene: NA; J gene: TRBJ1-2; CDR3 DNA: TGTGCCAGCAGCGTATCAGACGGAGCTTATGGCTACACCTTC; CDR3 protein: CASSVSDGAYGYTF
V gene: TRBV12-5; D gene: NA; J gene: TRBJ1-5; CDR3 DNA: TGTGCTAGTGGTTTGGACAAGGGGTCTAATCAGCCCCAGCATTTT; CDR3 protein: CASGLDKGSNQPQHF
V gene: TRBV11-3; D gene: TRBD2; J gene: TRBJ2-7; CDR3 DNA: TGTGCCAGCAGCTCCAGGACTAGCGGGGGTGGCTACGAGCAGTACTTC; CDR3 protein: CASSSRTSGGGYEQYF
V gene: TRBV6-5; D gene: TRBD1; J gene: TRBJ1-2; CDR3 DNA: TGTGCCACCGGGACAGGGGCTAACTATGGCTACACCTTC; CDR3 protein: CATGTGANYGYTF
V gene: TRBV28; D gene: TRBD1; J gene: TRBJ1-2; CDR3 DNA: TGTGCCAGCAGTTTGCGGGGACAGGGATTCTATGGCTACACCTTC; CDR3 protein: CASSLRGQGFYGYTF
V gene: TRBV6-4; D gene: NA; J gene: TRBJ1-1; CDR3 DNA: TGTGCCAGCAGTGTAAAAGGGGACACTGAAGCTTTCTTT; CDR3 protein: CASSVKGDTEAFF
V gene: TRBV6-1; D gene: NA; J gene: TRBJ2-7; CDR3 DNA: TGTGCCAGCAGTGATATACGGGGAGGGGGGGCCCACTACGAGCAGTACTTC; CDR3 protein: CASSDIRGGGAHYEQYF
V gene: TRBV27; D gene: NA; J gene: TRBJ2-7; CDR3 DNA: TGTGCCAGCAGTTCCATCCGAGTGCAGGGAATCTACGAGCAGTACTTC; CDR3 protein: CASSSIRVQGIYEQYF
V gene: TRBV6-6; D gene: NA; J gene: TRBJ2-1; CDR3 DNA: TGTGCCAGCAGTTACTCCCGGGAGAAACCCAGCGGTGAGCAGTTCTTC; CDR3 protein: CASSYSREKPSGEQFF
V gene: TRBV19; D gene: TRBD1; J gene: TRBJ2-5; CDR3 DNA: TGTGCCAGTAGCCCGGGGCAGGGGGCTTGGGAGACCCAGTACTTC; CDR3 protein: CASSPGQGAWETQYF
V gene: TRBV28; D gene: TRBD2; J gene: TRBJ2-1; CDR3 DNA: TGTGCCAGCAGGTCTACTAGCGCCTACAATGAGCAGTTCTTC; CDR3 protein: CASRSTSAYNEQFF
V gene: TRBV5-1; D gene: NA; J gene: TRBJ1-1; CDR3 DNA: TGCGCCAGCAGCTCATTAACAGGAAACACTGAAGCTTTCTTT; CDR3 protein: CASSSLTGNTEAFF
V gene: TRBV25-1; D gene: TRBD2; J gene: TRBJ2-2; CDR3 DNA: TGTGCCAGCAGTGAGGGGGGGGCGAACACCGGGGAGCTGTTTTTT; CDR3 protein: CASSEGGANTGELFF
V gene: TRBV7-8; D gene: NA; J gene: TRBJ1-1; CDR3 DNA: TGTGCCAGCAGCTTCGGGAGGAGGAACACTGAAGCTTTCTTT; CDR3 protein: CASSFGRRNTEAFF
V gene: TRBV21-1; D gene: NA; J gene: TRBJ1-4; CDR3 DNA: TGTGCCAGCAGCAACACCTTGCGGATCGACAGCTTTAATGAAAAACTGTTTTTT; CDR3 protein: CASSNTLRIDSFNEKLFF
V gene: TRBV5-1; D gene: NA; J gene: TRBJ2-3; CDR3 DNA: TGCGCCAGCAGCTTTTCTAGCACAGATACGCAGTATTTT; CDR3 protein: CASSFSSTDTQYF
V gene: TRBV19; D gene: TRBD1; J gene: TRBJ2-7; CDR3 DNA: TGTGCCAGCGGGACAGGGGGCTATCCCCTCTACGAGCAGTACTTC; CDR3 protein: CASGTGGYPLYEQYF
V gene: TRBV10-2; D gene: TRBD2; J gene: TRBJ2-2; CDR3 DNA: TGCGCCAGCAGTGAGCCCCGGACTAGCGGGGTATCGTCTGATGGTGGGGAGCTGTTTTTT; CDR3 protein: CASSEPRTSGVSSDGGELFF
V gene: TRBV13; D gene: TRBD1; J gene: TRBJ2-7; CDR3 DNA: TGTGCCAGCAGCTTAGGACAGGGGGCGCGCGAGCAGTACTTC; CDR3 protein: CASSLGQGAREQYF
V gene: TRBV19; D gene: TRBD1; J gene: TRBJ1-5; CDR3 DNA: TGTGCCAGTAGTTTAGACAGGGGGAGGCAGCCCCAGCATTTT; CDR3 protein: CASSLDRGRQPQHF
V gene: TRBV19; D gene: NA; J gene: TRBJ2-3; CDR3 DNA: TGTGCCAGTAGTACCGGACTCGATAGCTTCACAGATACGCAGTATTTT; CDR3 protein: CASSTGLDSFTDTQYF
V gene: TRBV18; D gene: TRBD2; J gene: TRBJ2-7; CDR3 DNA: TGTGCCAGCTCACCCCCGGGACTAGCGCAGTACGAGCAGTACTTC; CDR3 protein: CASSPPGLAQYEQYF
V gene: TRBV13; D gene: NA; J gene: TRBJ1-1; CDR3 DNA: TGTGCCAGCAGCTTAGAGAGGACAATGAACACTGAAGCTTTCTTT; CDR3 protein: CASSLERTMNTEAFF
V gene: TRBV19; D gene: NA; J gene: TRBJ1-1; CDR3 DNA: TGTGCCAGTACCCAACAAAGAGCGGACACTGAAGCTTTCTTT; CDR3 protein: CASTQQRADTEAFF
V gene: TRBV5-1; D gene: NA; J gene: TRBJ2-7; CDR3 DNA: TGCGCCAGACTCTACGAGCAGTACTTC; CDR3 protein: CARLYEQYF
V gene: TRBV6-6; D gene: NA; J gene: TRBJ2-2; CDR3 DNA: TGTGCCAGCAGTTACCCAGGGGCGAACACCGGGGAGCTGTTTTTT; CDR3 protein: CASSYPGANTGELFF
V gene: TRBV6-5; D gene: NA; J gene: TRBJ1-5; CDR3 DNA: TGTGCCAGCGGTCCTCATAGGGGCAGTCAGCCCCAGCATTTT; CDR3 protein: CASGPHRGSQPQHF
V gene: TRBV2; D gene: NA; J gene: TRBJ1-2; CDR3 DNA: TGTGCCAGCAGTGAAGCGGGGGCAAACTATGGCTACACCTTC; CDR3 protein: CASSEAGANYGYTF
V gene: TRBV2; D gene: NA; J gene: TRBJ2-5; CDR3 DNA: TGTGCCAGCAGAGGCATGAGCGAACAAGAGACCCAGTACTTC; CDR3 protein: CASRGMSEQETQYF
V gene: TRBV4-1; D gene: TRBD2; J gene: TRBJ2-1; CDR3 DNA: TGCGCCAGCAGCCAATCCCCTAGCGGGGGGACCAGCTCCTACAATGAGCAGTTCTTC; CDR3 protein: CASSQSPSGGTSSYNEQFF
V gene: TRBV9; D gene: TRBD1; J gene: TRBJ1-2; CDR3 DNA: TGTGCCAGCAGCCCCAGGACAGGATCACTCATGGACTATGGCTACACCTTC; CDR3 protein: CASSPRTGSLMDYGYTF
V gene: TRBV7-6; D gene: NA; J gene: TRBJ1-1; CDR3 DNA: TGTGCCAGCAGCCAGTCCCCAGAGAACACTGAAGCTTTCTTT; CDR3 protein: CASSQSPENTEAFF
V gene: TRBV5-6; D gene: TRBD1; J gene: TRBJ2-6; CDR3 DNA: TGTGCCAGCAGCGGGACAGATACCGAACGGGCCAACGTCCTGACTTTC; CDR3 protein: CASSGTDTERANVLTF
V gene: TRBV2; D gene: TRBD1; J gene: TRBJ2-7; CDR3 DNA: TGTGCCAGCCGGGCCGACAGGGGGCTGAGTTCCTACGAGCAGTACTTC; CDR3 protein: CASRADRGLSSYEQYF
V gene: TRBV27; D gene: NA; J gene: TRBJ1-2; CDR3 DNA: TGTGCCAGCGCGGGGGAGGCTGGGGGCTACACCTTC; CDR3 protein: CASAGEAGGYTF